This T cell receptor (beta chain) was retrieved from a study of shared clonotypes between healthy human individuals (dated by TCRdb to about 2020). For context, the study as a whole: The cohort included a few men and a couple of women between 18 and 49 years of age. To increase sequencing depth and limit assay-specific biases, TCR repertoire library preparation and sequencing were carried out by different laboratories using diverse techniques. For each donor, three plates each were used for CD4 naive and CD4 memory, two plates were used for CD8 naive, and one plate was used for CD8 memory. Leukapheresis yielded between about 0.8 and 9.5 billion PBMCs per donor. Blood TCR repertoires of about 5 healthy adults were deeply sequenced to estimate repertoire size and the extent of clonotype sharing between individuals.

The paper's findings and limits, for the study overall: Even with the large sequencing depth, rarefaction of the sorted-subset datasets indicated that sequencing was incomplete. Because the study included a small number of donors, the genetic and exposure-history diversity represented was limited. Higher generation probabilities were observed for clonotypes shared by all four sorted-subset donors than for non-shared clonotypes. Across four donors, 5% to 6% of naive CD4, 3% to 3.5% of naive CD8, around 2.5% of memory CD4, and approximately 0.42% of memory CD8 clonotypes were shared. Pairwise subsampling led to the expectation that sequencing depth would affect the degree of clonotype sharing among donors. Sampling was restricted to blood, and TCR repertoires in tissues likely differ from the TCR repertoires found in blood. Estimated clonotype richness was generally larger for naive than for memory subsets.

Using the deep immunoSEQ assay, multiplex PCR amplified TCR CDR3 regions from genomic DNA. Genomic DNA extracted from each cell subset was distributed evenly over all wells of several immunoSEQ 96-well plates, and each plate served as one replicate. Each replicate PCR for sorted subsets received about 220 ng genomic DNA, equal to 30,000 or so T cell genomes. The purified libraries were quantified using a Qubit 3.0 fluorometer, sized with a Bioanalyzer 2100, and then quantified again using the KAPA Library Quantification kit. Every immunoSEQ 96-well plate was sequenced on a separate single-read 150-cycle Illumina NextSeq 550 flow cell. Processing in the source paper ran as follows. The immunoSEQ output contained only junctional sequences without quality scores, so filtering could not match that applied to full-length reads. To assign V/J genes and CDR3, sequences were annotated against IMGT germline references using PyIR, a Python wrapper for IgBLAST v1.9. Reads with weak V/J assignments (E-value above 1e-6), missing CDR3, stop codons, out-of-frame junctions, or ambiguous translated residues were removed. V3J clonotypes were defined as sequences sharing the same inferred V gene, J gene, and CDR3 amino acid sequence. To compute the percentage overlap between repertoires, the number of shared unique clonotypes was divided by the size of the smaller repertoire. Richness of each repertoire was evaluated using RTK rarefaction, the Chao1 estimator, and Recon v2.1 estimates of unobserved clonotypes. OLGA was used to compute generation probabilities for all TCRbeta clonotypes that the gDNA method yielded from a few donors. The immuneACCESS repertoire file appears here via TCRdb, limited to in-frame rearrangements. These files lack a portion of the clones; in checked studies, under half of the deficit traces to unresolved V genes, and the cause of the others is not known. The D gene and trimming were derived from the DNA, and the V and J assignments and clone size from that table. Recorded for this sample are some 660,000 clones; around three quarters of them occurred a single time. Of the sample, 1.5% to 2% falls within the top ten clones.

About this clone itself: The target of this receptor is not known. No quality values exist for individual bases; no much larger clone is one base distant.

The donors were healthy, HIV-negative adults with no recently reported acute infections or vaccinations. Only Caucasian adults living in Nashville, Tennessee, USA were represented among the donors. CD4+ T cells were enriched through magnetic negative selection, after which naive cells were positively selected on CD45RA and the remaining negative fraction served as the memory subset. After blood collection by leukapheresis, PBMCs were isolated using Ficoll-Histopaque density gradient centrifugation and then cryopreserved in the vapor phase of liquid nitrogen. Purity and quantity of every magnetically sorted T cell population were checked by analytical flow cytometry. Genomic DNA was isolated from each sorted fraction and quantified by UV absorbance on a Nanodrop 2000c. The sequencing input was memory CD4+ T cells sorted from blood. What the cell subset or site label conveys for this sample: CD45RA-negative fraction. The source of this sequence is a woman in her 30s in good health.

The sequenced DNA is TGTGCCAGCAGTGACCTCTTTTCAGGGGGCTATGGCTACACCTTC. The encoded protein is CASSDLFSGGYGYTF. The V gene is TRBV6-1 and the J gene is TRBJ1-2, and 7 junction bases match TRBD1. The germline V gene provides CDR1 MNHNS and CDR2 SASEGT. From the cysteine through the phenylalanine, the CDR3 covers 15 amino acids. CDR3 DNA is the only sequence kept; it has 45 bases, read in frame from the first base. Clipping removes 3 bases from V and 4 bases from J, with 8 as the unmatched junction base count.